The 29 T cell receptor beta chains listed next were all sequenced from one sample in a study of shared clonotypes between healthy human individuals. Method: immunoSEQ multiplex PCR; TCRdb's copy keeps in-frame clones and lacks some. The sample gives 95,000 to 120,000 clones, 65% to 75% of which show up once; around 23% is in the top ten. Sequencing was carried out using memory CD8+ T cells sorted from blood. The subset is: CD45RO+ cells pooled with CCR7-negative TemRA cells. These receptors were taken from a woman in her thirties in good health.

This clone occurred many times. The chain combines TRBV6-1 with TRBJ2-7, with D perhaps matching TRBD2 (5 bases). CDR1 and CDR2 (germline): MNHNS, SASEGT. Trimming removed 1 base at V and 5 bases at J, with 15 bases between. CDR3 length: 15 amino acids. The CDR3 DNA reads TGTGCCAGCAGTGAAGGCGGCTTTTGGCGGGACGAGCAGTACTTC. Protein sequence: CASSEGGFWRDEQYF.

The sample holds one count of this clone. The chain carries TRBV7-8 and TRBJ2-1; TRBD2 agrees at 12 bases. V was pared by 4 bases and J by 4 bases, with 11 bases of the junction left unmatched. The germline V gene has CDR1 SGHVS and CDR2 FQNEAQ. The CDR3 totals 18 residues. CDR3 coding DNA: TGTGCCAGCAGCTCGAATGGACTAGCGGGATCCGAATACAATGAGCAGTTCTTC. This sequence encodes CASSSNGLAGSEYNEQFF.

The chain carries TRBV28 and TRBJ2-2, with D possibly being TRBD2 (7 bases). The length of the CDR3 is 15 residues. V was cut by 6 bases and J by 3 bases, with 14 bases left in between. Germline V CDR1 and CDR2: MDHEN, SYDVKM. CDR3: CASRKTGGHTGELFF. In DNA form, the CDR3 reads TGTGCCAGCAGAAAGACCGGGGGGCACACCGGGGAGCTGTTTTTT.

The chain is built from TRBV27 and TRBJ2-3, with a possible D match to TRBD1 (6 bases). Germline V lookup: CDR1 MNHEY, CDR2 SMNVEV (reference sequence). The CDR3 length is 14 residues. V was trimmed by 8 bases and J by 2 bases, leaving 14 bases between them. This CDR3 is CASGRQALTDTQYF. DNA for the CDR3: TGTGCCAGCGGCCGACAGGCGCTCACAGATACGCAGTATTTT.

The table lists this clone with a count of one. The rearrangement links TRBV28 to TRBJ2-1, with D possibly called TRBD1 or TRBD2 (6 bases each). Trimming took 8 bases from V and 10 from J, leaving 24 bases between them. The CDR3 has 15 residues. The germline CDR1 and CDR2 sequences are MDHEN and SYDVKM. The CDR3 loop is CASGGGIVIVGEQFF. The CDR3 DNA is TGTGCCAGCGGGGGCGGGATCGTCATCGTTGGAGAGCAGTTCTTC.

The rearrangement links TRBV2 to TRBJ2-7, with a weak D call TRBD2 (5 bases). Germline CDR1 and CDR2: SNHLY and FYNNEI. Trimming shortened V by 11 bases and J by 2 bases, and 34 bases separated the two germline ends. This CDR3 spans 19 amino acids. This CDR3 reads CASSTEPAAEDSPTYEQYF. The DNA of the CDR3 is TGTGCCTCATCCACGGAACCAGCTGCGGAGGACTCCCCTACCTACGAGCAGTACTTC.

This clone turned up a few times. The chain employs TRBV28 and TRBJ2-2, with a possible D match to TRBD2 (6 bases). Trimming took 6 bases from V and 10 from J, leaving 15 bases between them. Germline V gene lookup returns CDR1 MDHEN and CDR2 SYDVKM. The CDR3 contains 13 residues. The CDR3 here is CASRERREQELFF. The CDR3 region has the DNA TGTGCCAGCAGGGAGAGGAGGGAGCAGGAGCTGTTTTTT. Full variable domain (rest looked up from reference TRBV28 and TRBJ2-2): DVKVTQSSRYLVKRTGEKVFLECVQDMDHENMFWYRQDPGLGLRLIYFSYDVKMKEKGDIPEGYSVSREKKERFSLILESASTNQTSMYLCASRERREQELFFGEGSRLTVL.

The chain combines TRBV23-1 with TRBJ2-7; 9 nucleotides match TRBD2. TRBV23-1 is designated an ORF whose function remains uncertain. V shed 9 bases and J 4 bases; nucleotides not matched to a gene: 7. The length of the CDR3 is 13 residues. The CDR3 spells CARGGRGCYEQYF. The CDR3 DNA is TGCGCCAGGGGCGGGAGGGGTTGTTACGAGCAGTACTTC.

The chain is built from TRBV28 and TRBJ1-2; TRBD1 aligns across 10 bases. Germline V gene lookup returns CDR1 MDHEN and CDR2 SYDVKM. V was clipped by 8 bases and J by 7 bases; unmatched bases: 19. The CDR3 covers 17 residues. The CDR3 spells CASGLILFRDRGIGYTF. For the CDR3, the DNA is TGTGCCAGCGGCTTGATTCTTTTCCGGGACAGGGGAATTGGCTACACCTTC.

As to this clone: With a much larger clone just one base away, this may be a read error. The V and J genes are TRBV10-3 and TRBJ2-5; 8 bases align to TRBD1. There are 18 residues in the CDR3. Germline trimming cut 2 bases from V and 10 bases from J; bases unmatched to any gene: 21. In germline, CDR1 is ENHRY, CDR2 SYGVKD. Written as DNA, the CDR3 is TGTGCCATCAGTGAGCACGGACAGGGAACTGACAACAACGATGTCCAGTACTTC. It specifies CAISEHGQGTDNNDVQYF.

The chain carries TRBV5-4 and TRBJ1-2, with TRBD1 matching over 9 bases. With V trimmed by 4 bases and J by 1 base, 11 bases remained unmatched. Germline CDR1 SGHNT, CDR2 YYREEE (reference sequence). This CDR3 comprises 17 residues. As DNA, the CDR3 is TGTGCCAGCAGCGTCCACAGGGGGCGTAGGGGTAACTATGGCTACACCTTC. The encoded protein is CASSVHRGRRGNYGYTF.

V is TRBV10-3 and J is TRBJ2-5, with 14 bases aligning to TRBD2. Germline V lookup: CDR1 ENHRY, CDR2 SYGVKD. J lost 5 bases, V lost 3 bases, and 11 bases had no gene match. This CDR3 is 18 amino acids long. The chain's CDR3 is CAISDNGGLAGGWETQYF. The CDR3 bases are TGTGCCATCAGTGACAACGGAGGACTAGCGGGAGGATGGGAGACCCAGTACTTC.

This chain links TRBV27 with TRBJ2-7; a possible D gene is TRBD2 (5 bases). The V gene's germline CDR1 is MNHEY and CDR2 SMNVEV (reference sequence). V shed 3 bases and J shed 2 bases, with 23 bases lying between them. The CDR3 is 18 residues long. The CDR3 coding sequence is TGTGCCAGCAGTTTTAGCAGGCCGACCCGGACTCTTACCTACGAGCAGTACTTC. This gives the protein CASSFSRPTRTLTYEQYF.

The chain is built from TRBV6-6 and TRBJ2-1; 7 nucleotides align to TRBD2. This CDR3 has 16 residues. In germline, CDR1 is MNHNY, CDR2 SVGAGI (reference sequence). The V gene end was trimmed by 6 bases and the J gene end by 9 bases; junction bases not matched to a gene: 17. The CDR3 protein is CASSPGWGGTILEQFF. In DNA, the CDR3 is TGTGCCAGCAGCCCCGGTTGGGGGGGAACGATCCTTGAGCAGTTCTTC.

Notes on this clone: This CDR3 is also generated by other DNA sequences in the sample. The V call is TRBV6-5, the J call TRBJ1-5; D not certain. Per germline, CDR1 MNHEY and CDR2 SVGAGI. This CDR3 is built from 15 residues. With 4 bases removed from V and 4 bases from J, the gap between germline ends came to 14 bases. Written as DNA, the CDR3 is TGTGCCAGCAGTTTAGCGCCTATGGGAAATCAGCCCCAGCATTTT. This encodes CASSLAPMGNQPQHF.

The chain employs TRBV5-1 and TRBJ2-7, with D maybe TRBD2 (6 bases). The V gene's germline CDR1 is SGHRS and CDR2 YFSETQ. The V end lost 3 bases, the J end lost 3 bases, and 7 bases lay between the germline ends. CDR3 size: 12 residues. The CDR3 sequence is CASSSGLYEQYF. The CDR3 coding sequence is TGCGCCAGCAGCTCGGGACTCTACGAGCAGTACTTC.

This chain connects TRBV25-1 to TRBJ1-1; D unclear. The germline CDR1 and CDR2 sequences are MGHDK and SYGVNS. V lost 3 bases, J lost 3 bases, and 5 bases lay in between. The length of the CDR3 is 12 residues. In DNA, the CDR3 is TGTGCCAGCAGTGACACCTACACTGAAGCTTTCTTT. Protein sequence: CASSDTYTEAFF.

Worth noting for this clone: The same CDR3 arises from other DNA sequences in this sample as well. The chain carries TRBV13 and TRBJ2-7; no firm D call. CDR3 length: 12 residues. Trimming left V 5 bases short and J 3 bases short, with 8 bases between. CDR1 and CDR2 (germline): PRHDT, FYEKMQ (reference sequence). CDR3: CASSPGLYEQYF. The CDR3 DNA reads TGTGCCAGCAGCCCGGGTCTCTACGAGCAGTACTTC.

The chain uses TRBV6-5 and TRBJ1-1; D not certain. Germline assignment: CDR1 MNHEY and CDR2 SVGAGI. V lost 6 bases to trimming and J lost 2 bases, with 10 bases between them. The CDR3 runs to 13 residues. The DNA of the CDR3 is TGTGCCAGCAGGGTTATGGATAACACTGAAGCTTTCTTT. It yields the protein CASRVMDNTEAFF.

The J gene is TRBJ1-5, the V gene TRBV5-6; a weak D match, TRBD1 (5 bases). Trimming stripped 0 bases from V and 4 bases from J, with 8 bases between. CDR1 SGHDT and CDR2 YYEEEE come from the germline V gene. This CDR3 is built from 14 residues. CDR3 protein: CASSLDGTNQPQHF. The CDR3 bases are TGTGCCAGCAGCTTGGATGGGACGAATCAGCCCCAGCATTTT.

V usage is TRBV6-5 and J usage is TRBJ2-7; D is uncertain. The CDR3 runs to 12 residues. V lost 2 bases, J lost 5 bases, and 7 bases lay in between. Germline V lookup: CDR1 MNHEY, CDR2 SVGAGI. The CDR3 region is CASSYPPNEQYF. For the CDR3, the DNA is TGTGCCAGCAGTTACCCACCCAACGAGCAGTACTTC.

The chain couples TRBV30 to TRBJ1-1, with 7 nucleotides matching TRBD1. The V and J ends lost 5 bases and 1 base, in that order; junction bases with no gene match: 13. The CDR3 spans 16 residues. Germline-derived CDR1 and CDR2 are GTSNPN and SVGIG (reference sequence). CDR3 in amino acids: CAWGGTRDSQNTEAFF. CDR3 DNA: TGTGCCTGGGGGGGGACACGGGACAGCCAGAACACTGAAGCTTTCTTT. Combining the CDR3 with reference TRBV30 and TRBJ1-1 gives the whole variable domain SQTIHQWPATLVQPVGSPLSLECTVEGTSNPNLYWYRQAAGRGLQLLFYSVGIGQISSEVPQNLSASRPQDRQFILSSKKLLLSDSGFYLCAWGGTRDSQNTEAFFGQGTRLTVV.

The V gene is TRBV5-1, the J gene TRBJ2-7; 9 nucleotides line up with TRBD2. Per the germline V gene, CDR1 is SGHRS and CDR2 is YFSETQ. V lost 2 bases and J lost 3; bases outside the gene matches: 6. This CDR3 is built from 15 residues. The CDR3 loop is CASSLGLALHYEQYF. The CDR3 DNA follows: TGCGCCAGCAGCTTAGGACTAGCGCTACACTACGAGCAGTACTTC.

This clone was observed once. The chain joins TRBV15 to TRBJ2-6; D possibly corresponds to TRBD2 (6 bases). The CDR3 is made up of 20 amino acids. The V gene's germline CDR1 is LNHNV and CDR2 YYDKDF (reference sequence). With 3 bases removed from V and 0 bases from J, the gap between germline ends came to 21 bases. For the CDR3, the DNA is TGTGCCACCAGCAGGGAAGGGGCCGGGAGTGGATTCTCTGGGGCCAACGTCCTGACTTTC. This translates into CATSREGAGSGFSGANVLTF.

In this sample, this clone turned up many times. The chain combines TRBV27 with TRBJ2-7, with a weak D call TRBD2 (6 bases). The CDR3 runs to 14 residues. Trimming took off 1 base at V and 5 bases at J, with 12 bases between the two ends. Germline loops: CDR1 MNHEY, CDR2 SMNVEV (reference sequence). The CDR3 DNA reads TGTGCCAGCAGTTTATTTGCGGGGAGCCACGAGCAGTACTTC. As protein: CASSLFAGSHEQYF.

J is TRBJ2-7 and V is TRBV25-1, with 8 bases identical to TRBD1. The germline V gene has CDR1 MGHDK and CDR2 SYGVNS. This CDR3 is 16 amino acids long. V dropped 3 bases and J dropped 9; count of bases not matched to a gene: 16. The CDR3 protein is CASSELRDRSLRGQYF. The CDR3 DNA follows: TGTGCCAGCAGTGAGTTGAGGGACAGGTCACTTCGCGGGCAGTACTTC.

The sample holds a few counts of this clone. The V gene is TRBV7-2, the J gene TRBJ2-7, with D perhaps TRBD2 (5 bases). Between the trimmed V and J ends, which lost 4 bases and 9 bases, there was a span of 19 bases. This CDR3 region has 14 residues. CDR1 and CDR2 (germline): SGHTA, FQGNSA. The CDR3 nucleotides read TGTGCCAGCAGCTCCCTCCCAAGTGCCGGGGTGCAGTACTTC. This sequence encodes CASSSLPSAGVQYF.

This clone was observed a few times. This sequence joins TRBV7-9 and TRBJ2-7; D unclear. CDR3 length: 15 amino acids. V dropped 5 bases and J dropped 3 bases, with 17 bases sitting between them. Germline CDR1 and CDR2: SEHNR and FQNEAQ (reference sequence). CDR3: CASSPYSGPDYEQYF. The CDR3 region has the DNA TGTGCCAGCAGCCCATACAGTGGACCCGACTACGAGCAGTACTTC.

The rearrangement uses TRBV4-1 and TRBJ2-7, with D tentatively TRBD2 (5 bases). This CDR3 has 15 residues. Trimming took off 1 base at V and 5 bases at J, with 15 bases between the two ends. From germline, CDR1 is MGHRA and CDR2 YSYEKL. The CDR3 region is CASSQAARAVDEQYF. The CDR3 DNA reads as TGCGCCAGCAGCCAAGCCGCGAGGGCGGTTGACGAGCAGTACTTC.